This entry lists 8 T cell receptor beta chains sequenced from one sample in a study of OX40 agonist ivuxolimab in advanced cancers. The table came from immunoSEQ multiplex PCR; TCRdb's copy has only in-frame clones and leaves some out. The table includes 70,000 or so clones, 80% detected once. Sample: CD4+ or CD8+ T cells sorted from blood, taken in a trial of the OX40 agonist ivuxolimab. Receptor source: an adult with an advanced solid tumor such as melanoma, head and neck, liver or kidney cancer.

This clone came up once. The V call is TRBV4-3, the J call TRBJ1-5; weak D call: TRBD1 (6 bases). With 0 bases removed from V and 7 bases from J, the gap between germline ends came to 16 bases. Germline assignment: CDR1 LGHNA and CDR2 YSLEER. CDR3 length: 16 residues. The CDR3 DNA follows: TGCGCCAGCAGCCAAGAAGGGGGGGCAAGGGGGCAGCCCCAGCATTTT. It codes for CASSQEGGARGQPQHF.

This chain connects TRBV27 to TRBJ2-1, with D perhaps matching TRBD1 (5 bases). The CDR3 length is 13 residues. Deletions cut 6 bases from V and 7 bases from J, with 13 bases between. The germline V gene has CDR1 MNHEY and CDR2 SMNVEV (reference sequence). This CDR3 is CASSPTVVNEQFF. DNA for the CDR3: TGTGCCAGCAGCCCGACAGTGGTGAATGAGCAGTTCTTC.

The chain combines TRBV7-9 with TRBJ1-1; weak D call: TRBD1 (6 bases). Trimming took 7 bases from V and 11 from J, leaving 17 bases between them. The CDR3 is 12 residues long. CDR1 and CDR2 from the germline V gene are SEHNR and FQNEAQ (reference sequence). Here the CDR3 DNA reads TGTGCCAGCACCGATGGGGGGGCGAGGGCTTTCTTT. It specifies CASTDGGARAFF.

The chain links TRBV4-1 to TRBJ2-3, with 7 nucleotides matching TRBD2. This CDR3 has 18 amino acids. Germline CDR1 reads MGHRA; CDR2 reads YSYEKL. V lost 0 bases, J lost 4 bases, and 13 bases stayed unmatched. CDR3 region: CASSQDSRAGISPDTQYF. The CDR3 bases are TGCGCCAGCAGCCAAGACAGTCGAGCGGGGATATCGCCAGATACGCAGTATTTT.

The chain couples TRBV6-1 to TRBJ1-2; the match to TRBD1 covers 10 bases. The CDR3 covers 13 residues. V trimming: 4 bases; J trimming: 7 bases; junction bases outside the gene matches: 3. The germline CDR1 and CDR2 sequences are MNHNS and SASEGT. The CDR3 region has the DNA TGTGCCAGCAGTGGACAGGGGGCAAGTGGCTACACCTTC. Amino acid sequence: CASSGQGASGYTF.

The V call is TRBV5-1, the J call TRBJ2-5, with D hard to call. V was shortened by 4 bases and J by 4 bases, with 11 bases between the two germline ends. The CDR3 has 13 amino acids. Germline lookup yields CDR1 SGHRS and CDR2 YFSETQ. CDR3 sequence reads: CASSPPSGETQYF. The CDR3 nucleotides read TGCGCCAGCAGCCCACCCAGTGGAGAGACCCAGTACTTC.

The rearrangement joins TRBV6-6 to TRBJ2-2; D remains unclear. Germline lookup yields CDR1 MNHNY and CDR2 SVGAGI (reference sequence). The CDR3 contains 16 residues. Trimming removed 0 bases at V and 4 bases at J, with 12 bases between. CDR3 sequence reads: CASSYSKGYSTGELFF. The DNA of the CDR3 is TGTGCCAGCAGTTACTCGAAAGGCTACTCCACCGGGGAGCTGTTTTTT.

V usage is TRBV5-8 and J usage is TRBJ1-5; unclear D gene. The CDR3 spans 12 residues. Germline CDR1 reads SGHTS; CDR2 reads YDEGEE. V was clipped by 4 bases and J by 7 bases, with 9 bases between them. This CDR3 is CASSERFQPQHF. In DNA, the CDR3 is TGTGCCAGCAGCGAGAGGTTCCAGCCCCAGCATTTT. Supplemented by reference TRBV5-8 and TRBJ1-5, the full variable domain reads EAGVTQSPTHLIKTRGQQATLRCSPISGHTSVYWYQQALGLGLQFLLWYDEGEERNRGNFPPRFSGRQFPNYSSELNVNALELEDSALYLCASSERFQPQHFGDGTRLSIL.